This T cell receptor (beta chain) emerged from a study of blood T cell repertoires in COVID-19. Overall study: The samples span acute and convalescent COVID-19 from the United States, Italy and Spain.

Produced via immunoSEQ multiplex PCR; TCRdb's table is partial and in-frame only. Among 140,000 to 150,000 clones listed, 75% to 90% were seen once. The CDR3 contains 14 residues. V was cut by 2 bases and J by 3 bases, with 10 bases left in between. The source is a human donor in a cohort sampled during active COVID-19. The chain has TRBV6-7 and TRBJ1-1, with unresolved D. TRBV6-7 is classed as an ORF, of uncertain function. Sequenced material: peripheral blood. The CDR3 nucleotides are TGTGCCAGCAGTTACGATAGTACGGACACTGAAGCTTTCTTT. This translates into CASSYDSTDTEAFF.